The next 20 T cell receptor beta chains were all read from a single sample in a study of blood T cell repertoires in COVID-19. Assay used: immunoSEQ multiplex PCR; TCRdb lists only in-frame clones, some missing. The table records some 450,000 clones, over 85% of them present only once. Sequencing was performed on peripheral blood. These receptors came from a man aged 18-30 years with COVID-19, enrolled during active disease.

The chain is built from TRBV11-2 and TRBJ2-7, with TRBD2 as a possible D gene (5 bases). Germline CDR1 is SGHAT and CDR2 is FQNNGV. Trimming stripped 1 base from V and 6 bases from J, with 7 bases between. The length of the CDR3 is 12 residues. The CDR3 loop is CASSLGGIEQYF. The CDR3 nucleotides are TGTGCCAGCAGCTTAGGAGGGATCGAGCAGTACTTC.

CDR3 residues: CSATGTMAFF. The CDR3, as DNA: TGCAGTGCTACAGGGACTATGGCTTTCTTT. The chain has TRBV20-1 and TRBJ1-1; maybe TRBD1 (5 bases). This CDR3 has 10 residues. The germline V and J ends were trimmed by 4 bases and 11 bases, with 11 bases remaining between them. Germline CDR1 DFQATT, CDR2 SNEGSKA (reference sequence).

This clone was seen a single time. The CDR3 DNA follows: TGTGCCAGCAGCGCGGGACTAGCGGGGTCAAACACAGATACGCAGTATTTT. It specifies CASSAGLAGSNTDTQYF. This rearrangement joins TRBV5-4 to TRBJ2-3; 13 bases map to TRBD2. V was pared by 4 bases and J by 2 bases, with 7 bases of the junction left unmatched. In germline, CDR1 is SGHNT, CDR2 YYREEE (reference sequence). The CDR3 is 17 residues long.

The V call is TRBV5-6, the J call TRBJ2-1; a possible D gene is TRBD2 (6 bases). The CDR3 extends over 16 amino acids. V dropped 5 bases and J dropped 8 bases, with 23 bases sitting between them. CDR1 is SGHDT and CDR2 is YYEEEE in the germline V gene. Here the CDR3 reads CASRPAFRGKAYEQFF. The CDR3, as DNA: TGTGCCAGCAGACCGGCCTTTCGGGGGAAGGCATATGAGCAGTTCTTC.

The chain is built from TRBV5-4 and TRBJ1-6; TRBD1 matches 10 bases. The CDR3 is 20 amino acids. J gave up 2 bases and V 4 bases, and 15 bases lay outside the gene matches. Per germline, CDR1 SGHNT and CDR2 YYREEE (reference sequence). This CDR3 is CASSLKDRGRPGPYNSPLHF. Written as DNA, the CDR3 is TGTGCCAGCAGCCTAAAAGACAGGGGGCGTCCCGGCCCCTATAATTCACCCCTCCACTTT.

This chain's CDR3 is CASGLAQAGTYNEQFF. DNA of the CDR3: TGTGCTAGTGGTTTGGCCCAAGCGGGGACCTACAATGAGCAGTTCTTC. The chain links TRBV12-5 to TRBJ2-1; 7 nucleotides align to TRBD2. Germline-derived CDR1 and CDR2 are LGHNT and FRNRAP. The CDR3 extends over 16 amino acids. J gave up 2 bases and V 1 base, and 5 bases lay outside the gene matches.

Here the CDR3 DNA reads TGTGCCAGCAGCTTCATTCAGGGGGTTTCCTACAATGAGCAGTTCTTC. Amino acid sequence: CASSFIQGVSYNEQFF. The V call is TRBV7-8, the J call TRBJ2-1; 7 bases fit TRBD1. Germline CDR1 SGHVS, CDR2 FQNEAQ. CDR3 length: 16 amino acids. J gave up 1 base and V 3 bases, and 6 bases lay outside the gene matches.

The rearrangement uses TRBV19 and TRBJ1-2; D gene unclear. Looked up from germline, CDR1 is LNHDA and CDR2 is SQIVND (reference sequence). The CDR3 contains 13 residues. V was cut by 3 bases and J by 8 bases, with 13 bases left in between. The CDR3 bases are TGTGCCAGTAGTATTCCCGGGTTAGGCGGCTACACCTTC. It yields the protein CASSIPGLGGYTF.

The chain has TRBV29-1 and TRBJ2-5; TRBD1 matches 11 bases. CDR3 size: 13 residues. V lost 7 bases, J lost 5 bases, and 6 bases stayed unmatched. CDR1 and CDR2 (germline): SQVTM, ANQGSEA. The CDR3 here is CSAGTGGRETQYF. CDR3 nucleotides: TGCAGCGCCGGGACAGGGGGAAGGGAGACCCAGTACTTC.

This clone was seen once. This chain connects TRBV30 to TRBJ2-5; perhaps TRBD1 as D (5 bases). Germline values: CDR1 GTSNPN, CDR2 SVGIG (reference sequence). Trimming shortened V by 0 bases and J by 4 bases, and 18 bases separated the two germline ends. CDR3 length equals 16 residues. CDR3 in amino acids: CAWSVGPSGMGETQYF. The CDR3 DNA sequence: TGTGCCTGGAGTGTAGGCCCGTCAGGGATGGGAGAGACCCAGTACTTC.

The CDR3 bases are TGTGCCAGTAGTTGGACAGGGCGGGCCGGGGAGCTGTTTTTT. It is translated as CASSWTGRAGELFF. The chain employs TRBV19 and TRBJ2-2, with TRBD1 identical over 8 bases. Losses at the gene ends were 5 bases for V and 6 bases for J; bases not matched to a gene: 5. Germline CDR1 and CDR2: LNHDA and SQIVND (reference sequence). The CDR3 has 14 amino acids.

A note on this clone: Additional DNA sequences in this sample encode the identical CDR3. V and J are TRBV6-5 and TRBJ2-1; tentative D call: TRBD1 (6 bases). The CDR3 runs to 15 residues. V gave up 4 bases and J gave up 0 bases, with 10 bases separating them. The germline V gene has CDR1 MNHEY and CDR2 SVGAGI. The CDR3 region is CASSLDRSSYNEQFF. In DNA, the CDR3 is TGTGCCAGCAGTTTAGACAGGAGCTCCTACAATGAGCAGTTCTTC.

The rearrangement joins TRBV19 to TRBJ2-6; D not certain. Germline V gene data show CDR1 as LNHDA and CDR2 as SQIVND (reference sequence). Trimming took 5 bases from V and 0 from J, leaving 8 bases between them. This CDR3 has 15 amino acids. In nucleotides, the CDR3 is TGTGCCAGTAGTTCTCTGTCCTCTGGGGCCAACGTCCTGACTTTC. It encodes CASSSLSSGANVLTF.

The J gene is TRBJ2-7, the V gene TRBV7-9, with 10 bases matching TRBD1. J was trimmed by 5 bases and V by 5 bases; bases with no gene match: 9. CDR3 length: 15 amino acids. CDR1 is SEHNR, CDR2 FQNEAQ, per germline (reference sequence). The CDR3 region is CASSNRDRGLDEQYF. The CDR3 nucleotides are TGTGCCAGCAGCAACCGGGACAGGGGTTTGGACGAGCAGTACTTC.

The CDR3 DNA follows: TGTGCCAGCAGTCCGGGACAGGGGGTTTATCAGCCCCAGCATTTT. Its translation is CASSPGQGVYQPQHF. The V call is TRBV6-5, the J call TRBJ1-5, with 11 bases lining up with TRBD1. Germline V gene sequence: CDR1 MNHEY, CDR2 SVGAGI. With 5 bases clipped from V and 5 bases from J, the junction kept 5 bases outside the gene matches. CDR3 length equals 15 residues.

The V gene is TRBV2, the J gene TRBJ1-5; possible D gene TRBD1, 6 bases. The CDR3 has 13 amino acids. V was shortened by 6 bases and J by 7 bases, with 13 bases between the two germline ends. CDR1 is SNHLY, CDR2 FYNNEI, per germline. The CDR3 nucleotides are TGTGCCAGCAGGTTAGGGGGATCCCAGCCCCAGCATTTT. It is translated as CASRLGGSQPQHF.

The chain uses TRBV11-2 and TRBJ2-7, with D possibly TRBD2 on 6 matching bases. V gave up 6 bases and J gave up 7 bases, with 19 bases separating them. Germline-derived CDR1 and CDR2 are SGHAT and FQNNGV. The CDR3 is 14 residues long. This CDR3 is CASRPRLVLEEQYF. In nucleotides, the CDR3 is TGTGCCAGCAGGCCGCGACTAGTGTTGGAGGAGCAGTACTTC.

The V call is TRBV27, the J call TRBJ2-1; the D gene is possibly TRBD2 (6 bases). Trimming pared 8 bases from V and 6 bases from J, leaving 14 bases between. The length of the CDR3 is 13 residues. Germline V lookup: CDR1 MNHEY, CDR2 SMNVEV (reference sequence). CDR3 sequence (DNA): TGTGCCAGCGGGAGGAGCGAATCCAATGAGCAGTTCTTC. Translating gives CASGRSESNEQFF.

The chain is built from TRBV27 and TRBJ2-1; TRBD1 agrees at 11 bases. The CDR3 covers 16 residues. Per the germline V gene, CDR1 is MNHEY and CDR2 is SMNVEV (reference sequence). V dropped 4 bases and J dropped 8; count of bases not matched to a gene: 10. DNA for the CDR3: TGTGCCAGCAGTTCAAGTCTGGACAGGGGGCACGATGAGCAGTTCTTC. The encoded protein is CASSSSLDRGHDEQFF.

This chain's CDR3 is CASSPAYEQYF. The CDR3 coding sequence is TGTGCCAGCAGCCCGGCCTACGAGCAGTACTTC. This rearrangement joins TRBV11-2 to TRBJ2-7; no clear D gene. The CDR3 runs 11 residues. The germline V and J ends were trimmed by 5 bases and 2 bases, with 4 bases remaining between them. Germline V gene lookup returns CDR1 SGHAT and CDR2 FQNNGV. Full variable domain (missing parts from reference TRBV11-2 and TRBJ2-7): EAGVAQSPRYKIIEKRQSVAFWCNPISGHATLYWYQQILGQGPKLLIQFQNNGVVDDSQLPKDRFSAERLKGVDSTLKIQPAKLEDSAVYLCASSPAYEQYFGPGTRLTVT.